The 10 T cell receptor beta chains in this list originate from one sample, sequenced in a study of cytomegalovirus exposure and HLA in healthy donors. This PCR relied on a set of 60 Vbeta primers and 13 Jbeta primers. TCRdb's table, derived via immunoSEQ multiplex PCR, lists solely in-frame clones and lacks some. The sample has 100,000 to 150,000 clones; roughly 63% are singletons. Source material: PBMCs. The source of these receptors is a man younger than 45 in good health and CMV-seropositive.

The chain couples TRBV21-1 to TRBJ1-5. TRBV21-1 is given as a pseudogene. CDR3 size: 17 residues. CDR3 in DNA: TGTGCCAGCAGCAAACGCGGGGGCGCTGGTGGCAATCAGCCCCAGCATTTT. Translation gives CASSKRGGAGGNQPQHF.

The chain couples TRBV5-1 to TRBJ2-2, with 8 bases aligning to TRBD2. Trimming cost V 1 base and J 2 bases; bases outside gene matches: 4. The CDR3 contains 16 residues. From germline, CDR1 is SGHRS and CDR2 YFSETQ. CDR3 sequence reads: CASSLTLADNTGELFF. Written as DNA, the CDR3 is TGCGCCAGCAGCTTGACACTAGCGGATAACACCGGGGAGCTGTTTTTT.

In its sample, this clone was seen a few times. V gene TRBV10-1 combines with J gene TRBJ1-5; TRBD1 agrees at 7 bases. Trimming removed 3 bases from V and 3 bases from J; junction bases left unmatched: 8. The CDR3 runs 16 residues. Per the germline V gene, CDR1 is WNHNN and CDR2 is SYGVQD (reference sequence). The CDR3 loop is CASSDPTGQTNQPQHF. The CDR3 region has the DNA TGCGCCAGCAGTGATCCAACGGGACAGACCAATCAGCCCCAGCATTTT.

This clone was recorded only once. The chain is built from TRBV6-5 and TRBJ2-2; D may be TRBD1 (5 bases). Germline V gene data show CDR1 as MNHEY and CDR2 as SVGAGI. The ends were cut back, 8 bases at V and 6 bases at J, with 13 bases in the middle. This CDR3 is 13 amino acids long. In DNA form, the CDR3 reads TGTGCCAGCCGACAGTTCCAGGCCGGGGAGCTGTTTTTT. It specifies CASRQFQAGELFF.

V is TRBV18 and J is TRBJ1-2; D possibly corresponds to TRBD1 (5 bases). This CDR3 is 13 amino acids long. V lost 0 bases and J lost 8, with 10 bases in between. The germline V gene has CDR1 KGHSH and CDR2 LQKENI. This CDR3 is CASSPPGEEGYTF. DNA for the CDR3: TGTGCCAGCTCACCACCAGGGGAAGAAGGCTACACCTTC.

The genes are TRBV29-1 and TRBJ1-2; D unclear. Between the trimmed V and J ends, which lost 1 base and 5 bases, there was a span of 8 bases. Germline values: CDR1 SQVTM, CDR2 ANQGSEA. CDR3 length: 12 amino acids. The CDR3 DNA reads TGCAGCGTTGAAGGAGGCGGGTATGGCTACACCTTC. It specifies CSVEGGGYGYTF.

This clone has more than one count but fewer than ten. J is TRBJ2-1 and V is TRBV7-3; D not resolved. Germline CDR1 SGHTA, CDR2 FQGTGA. V was clipped by 7 bases and J by 3 bases, with 19 bases between them. This CDR3 spans 16 amino acids. The CDR3 nucleotides are TGTGCCAGCACCCCCTACGCCGGTTCCGACTACAATGAGCAGTTCTTC. Amino acid sequence: CASTPYAGSDYNEQFF.

The chain couples TRBV4-3 to TRBJ2-3; D is unresolved. Germline V gives CDR1 LGHNA, CDR2 YSLEER. This CDR3 region has 13 residues. V lost 1 base, J lost 2 bases, and 4 bases lay in between. This chain's CDR3 is CASSQVFTDTQYF. The CDR3 nucleotides read TGCGCCAGCAGCCAAGTATTCACAGATACGCAGTATTTT.

This clone turned up a few times. The gene calls are TRBV4-1 and TRBJ2-7, with D maybe TRBD2 (5 bases). The CDR3 consists of 16 residues. V lost 4 bases and J 0 bases, leaving 16 bases between the germline ends. Germline-derived CDR1 and CDR2 are MGHRA and YSYEKL. CDR3 DNA: TGCGCCAGCAGCCCCGTTCGGGGTTTAAGCTCCTACGAGCAGTACTTC. It yields the protein CASSPVRGLSSYEQYF.

V is TRBV29-1 and J is TRBJ2-3; D is possibly TRBD1 (5 bases). V gave up 4 bases and J gave up 3 bases, with 8 bases separating them. The CDR3 extends over 12 amino acids. Germline CDR1 SQVTM, CDR2 ANQGSEA. For the CDR3, the DNA is TGCAGCGTTGTCAGGGCAACAGATACGCAGTATTTT. Translation gives CSVVRATDTQYF.